The rows below give T cell receptor beta chains drawn from one sample of a study of beta chain features in type 1 diabetes. Some clones are missing from TCRdb's copy, which holds only in-frame ones; the method was immunoSEQ multiplex PCR. Of about 210,000 clones in the sample, about a tenth were seen once. The sequencing input was central memory CD4+ T cells from blood. The receptors were sampled from a man aged 18 to 30 in good health. Each CDR3 is given with its conserved first and last residue. D genes are given only for firm matches. Rows give clone size only sometimes, using once, few, many, or a class for an expanded clone.

TRBV29-1	14	NA	TRBJ2-2	few	TGCAGCGTTGAATGTCAGGGCAGCACCGGGGAGCTGTTTTTT	CSVECQGSTGELFF
TRBV6-1	15	NA	TRBJ2-3	few	TGTGCCAGCAGTGATAAATGGAGGGGCACAGATACGCAGTATTTT	CASSDKWRGTDTQYF
TRBV2	12	NA	TRBJ2-5	many	TGTGCCAGCAGCCTATTACAAGAGACCCAGTACTTC	CASSLLQETQYF
TRBV7-3	14	NA	TRBJ2-7	few	TGTGCCAGCAGCTATACCTCCGGTTCCTACGAGCAGTACTTC	CASSYTSGSYEQYF
TRBV6-6	14	TRBD2	TRBJ2-1	NA	TGTGCCAGCAGTCTAGCGGGAGTGATCTATGAGCAGTTCTTC	CASSLAGVIYEQFF
TRBV30	14	NA	TRBJ2-3	few	TGTGCCTGGAGTGTCTTACGAGGCACAGATACGCAGTATTTT	CAWSVLRGTDTQYF
TRBV27	15	NA	TRBJ1-5	NA	TGTGCCAGCAGTCCCAACGTGGATAGCAATCAGCCCCAGCATTTT	CASSPNVDSNQPQHF
TRBV7-2	13	NA	TRBJ2-3	few	TGTGCCAGCAGCACCCGGGGGGCCGTTACGCAGTATTTT	CASSTRGAVTQYF
TRBV19	11	NA	TRBJ2-1	many	TGTGCCAGTAGTATTTACAATGAGCAGTTCTTC	CASSIYNEQFF
TRBV28	15	TRBD2	TRBJ2-7	few	TGTGCCAGCAGTTTACCCTCGAACCAGCGGGGTGAGCAGTACTTC	CASSLPSNQRGEQYF
TRBV7-2	15	NA	TRBJ2-4	few	TGTGCCAGCAGCTTAGTTCGGGGGCCGCAAAACATTCAGTACTTC	CASSLVRGPQNIQYF
TRBV27	15	TRBD2	TRBJ2-4	NA	TGTGCCAGCAGTTTAGTGGCGGGAGTCTTAAACATTCAGTACTTC	CASSLVAGVLNIQYF
TRBV29-1	13	TRBD2	TRBJ2-2	few	TGCAGCGTTCGGGAGGGAGGCACCGGGGAGCTGTTTTTT	CSVREGGTGELFF
TRBV6-5	16	TRBD2	TRBJ2-7	NA	TGTGCCAGCAGTTACCGAACTAGCGGGATCTCCTACGAGCAGTACTTC	CASSYRTSGISYEQYF
TRBV23-1	14	NA	TRBJ1-1	NA	TGCGCCAGCGCGGGCTGGGAAATGAACACTGAAGCTTTCTTT	CASAGWEMNTEAFF
TRBV30	12	NA	TRBJ1-3	NA	TGTGCCTGGACCCCTGGTGGAAACACCATATATTTT	CAWTPGGNTIYF
TRBV9	14	TRBD1	TRBJ1-4	NA	TGTGCCAGCAGCCCAGGGACAGGAGAAGAAAAACTGTTTTTT	CASSPGTGEEKLFF
TRBV30	13	NA	TRBJ2-1	NA	TGTGCCTGGAACCAGCGGGTAGACAATGAGCAGTTCTTC	CAWNQRVDNEQFF
TRBV9	14	NA	TRBJ1-1	few	TGTGCCAGCAGCCCCCGCGGAGGGGCAGGTGAAGCTTTCTTT	CASSPRGGAGEAFF
TRBV7-7	16	NA	TRBJ2-1	few	TGTGCTAGCAGCCCCTCGTCCTCGAGCTCCTACAATGAGCAGTTCTTC	CASSPSSSSSYNEQFF
TRBV19	16	TRBD1	TRBJ2-2	NA	TGTGCCAGTAGTCCAACCGGGACAGGGAACACCGGGGAGCTGTTTTTT	CASSPTGTGNTGELFF
TRBV5-1	13	NA	TRBJ2-7	NA	TGCGCCAGCAGCCCTGGTGGATCCTACGAGCAGTACTTC	CASSPGGSYEQYF
TRBV25-1	16	TRBD2	TRBJ2-2	NA	TGTGCCAGCAGTGAATTAAGCGGGAGAGGGACCGGGGAGCTGTTTTTT	CASSELSGRGTGELFF
TRBV30	16	TRBD1	TRBJ2-7	few	TGTGCCTGGAGTCCAAGGACAGGCTCTACCGCCTACGAGCAGTACTTC	CAWSPRTGSTAYEQYF
TRBV30	16	NA	TRBJ2-2	NA	TGTGCCGGGAGTGTATTCAGGGGCCTGAACACCGGGGAGCTGTTTTTT	CAGSVFRGLNTGELFF
TRBV7-2	13	NA	TRBJ2-1	NA	TGTGCCAGCAGCTTAATAGTGGGCACGGGGCAGTTCTTC	CASSLIVGTGQFF
TRBV29-1	15	NA	TRBJ2-1	NA	TGCAGCGTTGAAGGAGGGGCAGGGCCCTACAATGAGCAGTTCTTC	CSVEGGAGPYNEQFF
TRBV18	16	NA	TRBJ2-3	few	TGTGCCAGCTCACCGGCGGCACAGGGAGGCACAGATACGCAGTATTTT	CASSPAAQGGTDTQYF
TRBV29-1	14	NA	TRBJ2-2	few	TGCAGCGTTGGCGGGACGGGAGTTGCCGGGGAGCTGTTTTTT	CSVGGTGVAGELFF
TRBV6-5	13	NA	TRBJ1-2	NA	TGTGCCAGCAGTTATATGGGGGTCTATGGCTACACCTTC	CASSYMGVYGYTF
TRBV27	14	TRBD2	TRBJ2-3	many	TGTGCCAGCAGTCGGACTAGCGGATTGTATACGCAGTATTTT	CASSRTSGLYTQYF
TRBV20-1	11	NA	TRBJ2-7	NA	TGCAGTGCTAGTGCCTTATTCGAGCAGTACTTC	CSASALFEQYF
TRBV7-8	14	TRBD1	TRBJ1-2	few	TGTGCCAGCAGCGGATACAGGGGCGGCTATGGCTACACCTTC	CASSGYRGGYGYTF
TRBV10-3	13	NA	TRBJ2-7	few	TGTGCCATCAGTGCAATGGGGGCGAACGAGCAGTACTTC	CAISAMGANEQYF
TRBV7-8	17	NA	TRBJ2-5	NA	TGTGCCAGCAGCTTAGCGCACGGGAGCGTCCTCCAAGAGACCCAGTACTTC	CASSLAHGSVLQETQYF
TRBV7-2	16	NA	TRBJ1-1	NA	TGTGCCAGCAGCTTACGATCGACCCGGGGGATCACTGAAGCTTTCTTT	CASSLRSTRGITEAFF
TRBV14	14	TRBD1	TRBJ1-1	few	TGTGCCAGCAGCCGCGGCAACAGGGGGCCTGAAGCTTTCTTT	CASSRGNRGPEAFF
TRBV9	18	NA	TRBJ1-4	few	TGTGCCAGCAGCGTAGCTAGCGGGCAGACGTCAACTAATGAAAAACTGTTTTTT	CASSVASGQTSTNEKLFF
TRBV18	15	NA	TRBJ2-7	many	TGTGCCAGCTCACGGGGCGTAGGGGCGAGGAACGAGCAGTACTTC	CASSRGVGARNEQYF
TRBV5-1	16	TRBD1	TRBJ2-2	NA	TGCGCCAGCAGCTTGTCCTCAGGGGGCCACCCCGGGGAGCTGTTTTTT	CASSLSSGGHPGELFF
TRBV6-5	15	NA	TRBJ1-6	NA	TGTGCCAGCAGTTACTCAGAGCCGTATAATTCACCCCTCCACTTT	CASSYSEPYNSPLHF
TRBV6-5	14	TRBD1	TRBJ2-7	NA	TGTGCCAGCAGTTGGACAGGGTCTCAGAACGAGCAGTACTTC	CASSWTGSQNEQYF
TRBV5-4	15	TRBD1	TRBJ2-4	NA	TGTGCCAGCAGCTTGGCGGGGACAGGGGGGAGCATTCAGTACTTC	CASSLAGTGGSIQYF
TRBV29-1	15	TRBD2	TRBJ2-5	few	TGCAGCGTCGATTCCACTAGCGGGAGCCAAGAGACCCAGTACTTC	CSVDSTSGSQETQYF
TRBV20-1	11	NA	TRBJ2-1	few	TGCAGTGCTAGTGCTGGCCAAGGGCAGTTCTTC	CSASAGQGQFF
TRBV5-4	13	NA	TRBJ2-5	few	TGTGCCAGCAGCGGGGGGACGCAAGAGACCCAGTACTTC	CASSGGTQETQYF
TRBV5-4	13	NA	TRBJ2-7	NA	TGTGCCAGCAGCGTGGACGGATTATACGAGCAGTACTTC	CASSVDGLYEQYF
TRBV7-9	14	TRBD2	TRBJ2-5	few	TGTGCCAGCAGCCTGGGGACTAATCAAGAGACCCAGTACTTC	CASSLGTNQETQYF
TRBV5-4	15	NA	TRBJ2-5	few	TGTGCCAGCAGCCGTACTTCGGGGAACCAAGAGACCCAGTACTTC	CASSRTSGNQETQYF
TRBV15	17	TRBD1	TRBJ2-6	NA	TGTGCCACCAGCAGAGAGGGGGACAGCTCTGGGGCCAACGTCCTGACTTTC	CATSREGDSSGANVLTF
TRBV4-3	15	NA	TRBJ2-2	NA	TGCGCCAGCAGCCAAGACAGGCGAGACCCCGGGGAGCTGTTTTTT	CASSQDRRDPGELFF
TRBV20-1	11	NA	TRBJ2-1	NA	TGCAGTGCTAGTAGTCCCAATGAGCAGTTCTTC	CSASSPNEQFF